This section outlines one T cell receptor (beta chain) sequence together with its context. The target antigen is unknown. The data were obtained in a study of STAT5B mutations in CD4+ large granular lymphocyte leukemia. CDR1 LNHDA and CDR2 SQIVND come from the germline V gene (reference sequence). This CDR3 has 16 residues. Unmatched junction bases numbered 8, after V lost 3 bases and J lost 4 bases. Study-level results: Without HLA matching, higher CD4+ than CD8+ T-LGLL clonality could reflect small sample size.

TCRdb keeps only in-frame clones here, not all; method: immunoSEQ multiplex PCR. The sample contains fewer than 35,000 clones, 78% of which appear only once. This clonotype originated in a human donor in good health. The V gene is TRBV19, the J gene TRBJ1-5, with 8 nucleotides matching TRBD1. Material for sequencing was CD4+ T cells from blood buffy coats. The CDR3 region has the DNA TGTGCCAGTAGTATTCTCGGACAGGGAAGTAATCAGCCCCAGCATTTT. This translates into CASSILGQGSNQPQHF.